This entry lists 30 T cell receptor beta chains sequenced from one sample in a study of T-cell memory formation after mild COVID-19. TCRdb ran MiXCR on the 5' RACE reads and lists one entry per CDR3 protein. The sample lists 90,000 to 130,000 distinct CDR3 sequences, roughly a sixth seen once, with roughly 6% in the top ten. Specimen: PBMCs or a T cell subset sorted from them (not recorded which). The receptors originated from a man younger than 35 who had mild COVID-19 (a few samples of this study predate the infection). Cell type and time point are not known.

The chain is built from TRBV10-3 and TRBJ2-2; D gene unclear. Germline-derived CDR1 and CDR2 are ENHRY and SYGVKD. This CDR3 region has 13 residues. V was clipped by 11 bases and J by 5 bases, with 15 bases between them. The CDR3 DNA follows: TGTGCCGCTTGGAGTTCGGTGACCGGGGAGCTGTTTTTT. Encoded protein: CAAWSSVTGELFF.

This chain's CDR3 is CASTKGDVGTEAFF. The CDR3 nucleotides are TGTGCCAGCACCAAGGGGGATGTGGGCACTGAAGCTTTCTTT. The rearrangement joins TRBV5-5 to TRBJ1-1, with a tentative D call TRBD1 (6 bases). The CDR3 spans 14 residues. From germline, CDR1 is SGHKS and CDR2 YYEKEE (reference sequence). Between the trimmed V and J ends, which lost 6 bases and 4 bases, there was a span of 16 bases.

V usage is TRBV20-1 and J usage is TRBJ2-7, with 8 bases lining up with TRBD2. V gave up 1 base and J gave up 4 bases; unmatched junction bases: 9. Germline values: CDR1 DFQATT, CDR2 SNEGSKA (reference sequence). This CDR3 comprises 15 residues. The CDR3 reads CSARAPGGPGYEQYF. CDR3 sequence (DNA): TGCAGTGCTAGAGCCCCGGGGGGGCCAGGTTACGAGCAGTACTTC.

The gene calls are TRBV7-9 and TRBJ2-6, with D unclear. Germline lookup yields CDR1 SEHNR and CDR2 FQNEAQ (reference sequence). The V end lost 1 base, the J end lost 0 bases, and 7 bases lay between the germline ends. The CDR3 is 16 residues long. CDR3 nucleotide sequence: TGTGCCAGCAGCTTAGTCCCCCTCTCTGGGGCCAACGTCCTGACTTTC. Translation: CASSLVPLSGANVLTF.

The genes are TRBV10-3 and TRBJ2-2; possible D gene TRBD1, 6 bases. The CDR3 extends over 11 amino acids. V was clipped by 11 bases and J by 7 bases, with 11 bases between them. Germline CDR1 ENHRY, CDR2 SYGVKD. CDR3 DNA sequence: TGTGCCGTTCAGGGGAGCGGGGAGCTGTTTTTT. Its translation is CAVQGSGELFF.

This clonotype has a handful of counts. The chain has TRBV5-1 and TRBJ1-1; 12 bases fit TRBD1. CDR1 SGHRS and CDR2 YFSETQ come from the germline V gene. The CDR3 is made up of 16 amino acids. V gave up 5 bases and J gave up 4 bases; unmatched junction bases: 9. CDR3 DNA sequence: TGCGCCAGCAGGGAAGGGACAGGGGGCTCGAGCACTGAAGCTTTCTTT. Encoded protein: CASREGTGGSSTEAFF.

The V call is TRBV6-2 or TRBV6-3, the J call TRBJ2-2; 9 nucleotides agree with TRBD2. J lost 2 bases, V lost 4 bases, and 8 bases had no gene match. This CDR3 is built from 17 residues. Looked up from germline, CDR1 is MNHEY and CDR2 is SVGEGT. CDR3: CASSSWTSVANTGELFF. As DNA, the CDR3 is TGTGCCAGCAGTTCCTGGACTAGCGTGGCAAACACCGGGGAGCTGTTTTTT.

V gene TRBV5-1 combines with J gene TRBJ2-1; possible D gene TRBD1, 6 bases. The CDR3 loop spans 14 amino acids. V was cut by 4 bases and J by 3 bases, with 11 bases left in between. Germline lookup yields CDR1 SGHRS and CDR2 YFSETQ. CDR3 in DNA: TGCGCCAGCAGCCCCGGGACACTCTACAATGAGCAGTTCTTC. Translating gives CASSPGTLYNEQFF.

This clonotype was observed a single time. The J gene is TRBJ2-2, the V gene TRBV7-2; 11 bases align to TRBD2. The J segment lost 3 bases and the V segment lost 6 bases, leaving 3 bases of the junction unmatched. The germline CDR1 and CDR2 sequences are SGHTA and FQGNSA. The CDR3 is 15 amino acids. This CDR3 reads CASRLLAGDTGELFF. In DNA form, the CDR3 reads TGTGCCAGCAGGTTACTAGCGGGGGACACCGGGGAGCTGTTTTTT. Full variable domain (outside the CDR3, taken from reference TRBV7-2 and TRBJ2-2): GAGVSQSPSNKVTEKGKDVELRCDPISGHTALYWYRQSLGQGLEFLIYFQGNSAPDKSGLPSDRFSAERTGGSVSTLTIQRTQQEDSAVYLCASRLLAGDTGELFFGEGSRLTVL.

The V gene is TRBV29-1, the J gene TRBJ1-5, with TRBD1 identical over 9 bases. The CDR3 sequence is 13 residues long. The germline gives CDR1 SQVTM, CDR2 ANQGSEA. V trimming: 4 bases; J trimming: 3 bases; junction bases outside the gene matches: 1. CDR3 nucleotide sequence: TGCAGCGTTGGACAGGGGGACAATCAGCCCCAGCATTTT. The encoded protein is CSVGQGDNQPQHF. The variable domain in full, with the rest retrieved from reference TRBV29-1 and TRBJ1-5, is SAVISQKPSRDICQRGTSLTIQCQVDSQVTMMFWYRQQPGQSLTLIATANQGSEATYESGFVIDKFPISRPNLTFSTLTVSNMSPEDSSIYLCSVGQGDNQPQHFGDGTRLSIL.

The sample holds one count of this clonotype. This chain uses TRBV20-1 with TRBJ2-3; D ambiguous. Trimming took 5 bases from V and 2 from J, leaving 20 bases between them. The CDR3 covers 16 residues. CDR1 and CDR2 (germline): DFQATT, SNEGSKA (reference sequence). The CDR3 here is CSAAPTTGRFTDTQYF. In nucleotides, the CDR3 is TGCAGTGCTGCCCCCACGACTGGCCGCTTCACAGATACGCAGTATTTT.

This clonotype was recorded a few times. The genes are TRBV6-5 and TRBJ1-4, with a possible D match to TRBD1 (5 bases). V shed 2 bases and J shed 8 bases, with 15 bases lying between them. CDR1 MNHEY and CDR2 SVGAGI come from the germline V gene. This CDR3 is 15 amino acids long. The CDR3 nucleotides are TGTGCCAGCAGTTACGGGGGGGACTTGGGCGAAAAACTGTTTTTT. Protein: CASSYGGDLGEKLFF.

V usage is TRBV4-3 and J usage is TRBJ2-7; TRBD1 is a possible D gene (6 bases). This CDR3 comprises 13 residues. Trimming took 1 base from V and 4 from J, leaving 8 bases between them. CDR1 and CDR2 (germline): LGHNA, YSLEER. This CDR3 is CASSQVQGYEQYF. The DNA for the CDR3 is TGCGCCAGCAGCCAAGTTCAGGGGTACGAGCAGTACTTC.

V and J are TRBV20-1 and TRBJ1-6; D might be TRBD1 (5 bases). The CDR3 consists of 14 residues. Per germline, CDR1 DFQATT and CDR2 SNEGSKA (reference sequence). V lost 4 bases, J lost 9 bases, and 16 bases lay in between. The chain's CDR3 is CSATGTRRLSPLHF. The CDR3 region has the DNA TGCAGTGCTACCGGGACCCGGAGACTTTCACCCCTCCACTTT.

V gene TRBV29-1 combines with J gene TRBJ2-3; perhaps D is TRBD1 or TRBD2 (5 bases each). The germline V gene has CDR1 SQVTM and CDR2 ANQGSEA. Trimming stripped 7 bases from V and 0 bases from J, with 11 bases between. The CDR3 sequence is 13 residues long. CDR3 DNA sequence: TGCAGCGGCCGGGGCGCTAGCACAGATACGCAGTATTTT. Protein sequence: CSGRGASTDTQYF.

The CDR3 DNA follows: TGTGCCAGCAGTGAATCGGCGGGATTTAACTATGGCTACACCTTC. It specifies CASSESAGFNYGYTF. The chain uses TRBV25-1 and TRBJ1-2, with no clear D. Deletions cut 1 base from V and 1 base from J, with 10 bases between. This CDR3 comprises 15 residues. In germline, CDR1 is MGHDK, CDR2 SYGVNS.

This clonotype has a handful of counts. The chain joins TRBV4-1 to TRBJ2-3; weak D call: TRBD2 (6 bases). Trimming pared 0 bases from V and 3 bases from J, leaving 16 bases between. From germline, CDR1 is MGHRA and CDR2 YSYEKL. The CDR3 consists of 17 residues. This CDR3 reads CASSQDYVAGLTDTQYF. CDR3 DNA sequence: TGCGCCAGCAGCCAAGATTATGTTGCGGGGTTAACAGATACGCAGTATTTT.

V usage is TRBV4-2 and J usage is TRBJ2-3; D is unclear. V shed 4 bases and J shed 2 bases, with 13 bases lying between them. The germline gives CDR1 LGHNA, CDR2 YNFKEQ. This CDR3 region has 15 residues. CDR3 loop: CASSPSPGFTDTQYF. The CDR3 region has the DNA TGTGCCAGCAGCCCTTCGCCGGGTTTCACAGATACGCAGTATTTT.

The chain links TRBV5-1 to TRBJ2-3; D may be TRBD1 (6 bases). Germline V gene sequence: CDR1 SGHRS, CDR2 YFSETQ. V was shortened by 0 bases and J by 4 bases, with 15 bases between the two germline ends. The CDR3 covers 16 residues. The CDR3 spells CASSLAGTRRADTQYF. In DNA, the CDR3 is TGCGCCAGCAGCTTGGCCGGGACAAGGAGAGCAGATACGCAGTATTTT. Looking up the rest from reference TRBV5-1 and TRBJ2-3 gives the full variable domain: KAGVTQTPRYLIKTRGQQVTLSCSPISGHRSVSWYQQTPGQGLQFLFEYFSETQRNKGNFPGRFSGRQFSNSRSEMNVSTLELGDSALYLCASSLAGTRRADTQYFGPGTRLTVL.

V gene TRBV3-1 combines with J gene TRBJ2-2, with D perhaps given as TRBD1 or TRBD2 (6 bases each). Trimming took off 4 bases at V and 5 bases at J, with 14 bases between the two ends. Germline CDR1 reads LGHDT; CDR2 reads YNNKEL (reference sequence). The CDR3 is made up of 15 amino acids. The chain's CDR3 is CASSLRQGRTGELFF. The CDR3 DNA sequence: TGTGCCAGCAGCCTTCGCCAGGGGAGGACCGGGGAGCTGTTTTTT.

The J gene is TRBJ1-1, the V gene TRBV28, with 7 bases that match TRBD1. The junction had 7 bases not matched to a gene; V was cut back by 5 bases and J by 10 bases. Germline loops: CDR1 MDHEN, CDR2 SYDVKM. The CDR3 runs to 12 residues. Here the CDR3 DNA reads TGTGCCAGCAGTCTCAGATCAGGGGGAGCTTTCTTT. It translates to CASSLRSGGAFF. Filled out from reference TRBV28 and TRBJ1-1, the complete variable domain reads DVKVTQSSRYLVKRTGEKVFLECVQDMDHENMFWYRQDPGLGLRLIYFSYDVKMKEKGDIPEGYSVSREKKERFSLILESASTNQTSMYLCASSLRSGGAFFGQGTRLTVV.

The V call is TRBV3-1, the J call TRBJ2-7; D gene uncertain. The CDR3 loop spans 15 amino acids. Trimming took 1 base from V and 0 from J, leaving 10 bases between them. Germline loops: CDR1 LGHDT, CDR2 YNNKEL (reference sequence). The CDR3 spells CASSQGKGFSYEQYF. In DNA, the CDR3 is TGTGCCAGCAGCCAAGGAAAGGGTTTCTCCTACGAGCAGTACTTC.

V usage is TRBV4-2 and J usage is TRBJ2-2, with a possible D match to TRBD1 (6 bases). The length of the CDR3 is 15 residues. Germline CDR1 is LGHNA and CDR2 is YNFKEQ. V was shortened by 3 bases and J by 4 bases, with 12 bases between the two germline ends. CDR3 nucleotides: TGTGCCAGCAGCCAGCCCGGGACAACCACCGGGGAGCTGTTTTTT. This gives the protein CASSQPGTTTGELFF.

This clonotype was seen more than once but under ten times. The V call is TRBV5-1, the J call TRBJ1-5; no firm D call. Germline-derived CDR1 and CDR2 are SGHRS and YFSETQ. The length of the CDR3 is 15 residues. V was cut by 4 bases and J by 0 bases, with 11 bases left in between. CDR3 nucleotides: TGCGCCAGCAGCGTCGGGGAGCATAGCAATCAGCCCCAGCATTTT. Its protein product is CASSVGEHSNQPQHF.

The chain combines TRBV12-3 or TRBV12-4 with TRBJ1-1, with D maybe TRBD1 (5 bases). Trimming stripped 3 bases from V and 4 bases from J, with 9 bases between. The CDR3 covers 13 residues. The CDR3 DNA follows: TGTGCCAGCAGTTTCTGGGGCGCCACTGAAGCTTTCTTT. It specifies CASSFWGATEAFF.

The chain couples TRBV12-3 or TRBV12-4 to TRBJ2-5; D might be TRBD1 or TRBD2, each matching 5 bases. Between the trimmed V and J ends, which lost 4 bases and 10 bases, there was a span of 13 bases. The CDR3 is made up of 12 amino acids. CDR3 region: CASSSVEGIQYF. The CDR3 bases are TGTGCCAGCAGTTCCGTAGAGGGGATCCAGTACTTC.

This clonotype occurred a few times. J is TRBJ2-7 and V is TRBV7-2; a possible D gene is TRBD2 (6 bases). The V gene lost 5 bases and the J gene lost 2 bases, with 16 bases spanning the gap. The germline gives CDR1 SGHTA, CDR2 FQGNSA. This CDR3 has 15 amino acids. The CDR3 DNA reads TGTGCCAGCAGCCCGCGGGGACGAGCGGCCTACGAGCAGTACTTC. Translating it yields CASSPRGRAAYEQYF.

This clonotype has a count of ten or more. The chain combines TRBV12-3 or TRBV12-4 with TRBJ2-3; D is unclear. CDR3 size: 12 residues. Trimming left V 3 bases short and J 3 bases short, with 4 bases between. This CDR3 is CASSLQTDTQYF. CDR3 DNA: TGTGCCAGCAGTTTGCAGACAGATACGCAGTATTTT.

The J gene is TRBJ1-3, the V gene TRBV7-2, with D perhaps TRBD1 (5 bases). This CDR3 has 16 residues. From germline, CDR1 is SGHTA and CDR2 FQGNSA. The V end was cut by 5 bases, the J end by 2 bases, with 16 bases between. The CDR3 DNA follows: TGTGCCAGCAGCCCTAGGACCGGGACGGCTGGAAACACCATATATTTT. Its translation is CASSPRTGTAGNTIYF.

This clonotype appeared a few times. The gene calls are TRBV12-3 or TRBV12-4 and TRBJ2-2; possible D gene TRBD1, 6 bases. The CDR3 consists of 14 residues. Trimming took off 7 bases at V and 4 bases at J, with 13 bases between the two ends. CDR3 sequence (DNA): TGTGCCAGCACCCACAGGGTCGGCACCGGGGAGCTGTTTTTT. This encodes CASTHRVGTGELFF.